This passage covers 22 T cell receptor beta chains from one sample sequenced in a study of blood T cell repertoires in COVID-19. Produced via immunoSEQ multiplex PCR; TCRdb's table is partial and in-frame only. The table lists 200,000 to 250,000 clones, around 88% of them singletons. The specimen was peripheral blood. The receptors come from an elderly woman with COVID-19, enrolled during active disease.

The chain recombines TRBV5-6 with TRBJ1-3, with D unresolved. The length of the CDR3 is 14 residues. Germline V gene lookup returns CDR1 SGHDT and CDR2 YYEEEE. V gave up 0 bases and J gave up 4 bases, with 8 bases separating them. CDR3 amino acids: CASSLGGSGNTIYF. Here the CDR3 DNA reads TGTGCCAGCAGCTTGGGCGGTTCAGGAAACACCATATATTTT.

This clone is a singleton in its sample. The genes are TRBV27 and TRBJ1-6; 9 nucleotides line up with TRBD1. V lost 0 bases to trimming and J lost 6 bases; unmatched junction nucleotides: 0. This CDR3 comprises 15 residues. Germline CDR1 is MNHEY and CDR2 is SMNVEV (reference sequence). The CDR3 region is CASSLSGQGNSPLHF. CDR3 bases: TGTGCCAGCAGTTTATCGGGACAGGGTAATTCACCCCTCCACTTT.

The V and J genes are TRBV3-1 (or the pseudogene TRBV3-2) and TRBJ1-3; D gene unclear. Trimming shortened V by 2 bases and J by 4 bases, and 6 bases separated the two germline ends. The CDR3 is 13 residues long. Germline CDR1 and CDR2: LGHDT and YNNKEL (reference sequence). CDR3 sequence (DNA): TGTGCCAGCAGCCAAAGCAACGGAAACACCATATATTTT. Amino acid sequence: CASSQSNGNTIYF.

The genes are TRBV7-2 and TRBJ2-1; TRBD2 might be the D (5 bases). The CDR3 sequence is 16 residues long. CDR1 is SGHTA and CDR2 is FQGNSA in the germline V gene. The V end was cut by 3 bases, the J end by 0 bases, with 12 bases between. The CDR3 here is CASSFPSGSSYNEQFF. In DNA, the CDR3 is TGTGCCAGCAGCTTTCCGAGCGGAAGCTCCTACAATGAGCAGTTCTTC.

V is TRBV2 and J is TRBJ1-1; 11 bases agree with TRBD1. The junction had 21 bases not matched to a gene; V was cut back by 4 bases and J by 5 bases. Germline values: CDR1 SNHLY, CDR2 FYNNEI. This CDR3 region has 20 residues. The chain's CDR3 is CASSVPIRKGTGGGITEAFF. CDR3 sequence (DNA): TGTGCCAGCAGTGTTCCAATACGCAAAGGGACAGGGGGGGGAATAACTGAAGCTTTCTTT. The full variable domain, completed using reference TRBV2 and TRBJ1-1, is EPEVTQTPSHQVTQMGQEVILRCVPISNHLYFYWYRQILGQKVEFLVSFYNNEISEKSEIFDDQFSVERPDGSNFTLKIRSTKLEDSAMYFCASSVPIRKGTGGGITEAFFGQGTRLTVV.

The CDR3 spells CASSVTASADTQYF. The DNA of the CDR3 is TGTGCCAGCAGCGTTACGGCTAGCGCAGATACGCAGTATTTT. V usage is TRBV9 and J usage is TRBJ2-3, with D possibly matching TRBD2 (6 bases). Germline CDR1 and CDR2: SGDLS and YYNGEE. V lost 2 bases to trimming and J lost 4 bases, with 11 bases between them. The CDR3 loop spans 14 amino acids.

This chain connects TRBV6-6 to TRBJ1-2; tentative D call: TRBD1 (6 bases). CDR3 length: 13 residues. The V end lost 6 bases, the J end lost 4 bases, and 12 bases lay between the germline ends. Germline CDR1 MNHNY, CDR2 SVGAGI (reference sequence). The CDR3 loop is CASSPQGTYGYTF. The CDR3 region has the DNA TGTGCCAGCAGCCCACAGGGTACCTATGGCTACACCTTC.

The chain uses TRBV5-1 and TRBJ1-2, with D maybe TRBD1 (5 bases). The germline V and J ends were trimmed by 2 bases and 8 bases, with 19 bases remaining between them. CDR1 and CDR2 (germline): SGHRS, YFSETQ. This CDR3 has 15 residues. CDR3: CASSFNTFGANGYTF. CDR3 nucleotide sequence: TGCGCCAGCAGCTTTAATACATTTGGGGCGAACGGCTACACCTTC.

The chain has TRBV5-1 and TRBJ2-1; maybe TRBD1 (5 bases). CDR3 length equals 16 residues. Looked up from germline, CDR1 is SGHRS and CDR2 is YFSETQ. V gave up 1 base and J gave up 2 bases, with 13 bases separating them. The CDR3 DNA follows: TGCGCCAGCAGCTTGAGAGTTGGCAGGGCCTACAATGAGCAGTTCTTC. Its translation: CASSLRVGRAYNEQFF.

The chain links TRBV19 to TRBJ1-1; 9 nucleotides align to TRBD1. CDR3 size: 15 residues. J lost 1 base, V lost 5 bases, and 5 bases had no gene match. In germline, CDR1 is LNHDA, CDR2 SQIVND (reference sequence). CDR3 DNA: TGTGCCAGTAGTTACGGACAGGGGAGGAACACTGAAGCTTTCTTT. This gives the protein CASSYGQGRNTEAFF.

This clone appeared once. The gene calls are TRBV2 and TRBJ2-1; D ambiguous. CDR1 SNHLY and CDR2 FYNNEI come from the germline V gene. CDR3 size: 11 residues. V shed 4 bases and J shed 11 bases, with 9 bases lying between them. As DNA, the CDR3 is TGTGCCAGCAGTGTACAGAATAAGCAGTTCTTC. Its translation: CASSVQNKQFF.

This chain's CDR3 is CASRKSTGSYEQYF. In nucleotides, the CDR3 is TGTGCCAGCAGAAAATCAACAGGGTCCTACGAGCAGTACTTC. The chain combines TRBV2 with TRBJ2-7; D may be TRBD1 (6 bases). CDR1 is SNHLY and CDR2 is FYNNEI in the germline V gene. Trimming pared 6 bases from V and 1 base from J, leaving 13 bases between. The CDR3 is made up of 14 amino acids.

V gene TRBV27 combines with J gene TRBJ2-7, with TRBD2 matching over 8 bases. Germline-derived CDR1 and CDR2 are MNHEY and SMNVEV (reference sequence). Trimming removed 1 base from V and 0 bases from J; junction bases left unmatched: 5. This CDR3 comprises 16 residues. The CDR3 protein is CASSLYSGTSSYEQYF. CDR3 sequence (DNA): TGTGCCAGCAGTTTATATTCCGGGACTAGCTCCTACGAGCAGTACTTC.

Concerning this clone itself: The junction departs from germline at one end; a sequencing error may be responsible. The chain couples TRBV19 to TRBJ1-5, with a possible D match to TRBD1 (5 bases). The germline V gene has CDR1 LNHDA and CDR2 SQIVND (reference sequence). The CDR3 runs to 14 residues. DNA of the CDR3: TGTGCCAGTGGTATCAGGGTAGGCAATCAGCCCCAGCATTTT. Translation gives CASGIRVGNQPQHF.

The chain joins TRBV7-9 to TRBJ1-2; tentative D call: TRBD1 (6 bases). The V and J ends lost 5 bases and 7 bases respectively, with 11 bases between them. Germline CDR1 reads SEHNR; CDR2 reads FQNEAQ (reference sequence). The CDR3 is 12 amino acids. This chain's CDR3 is CASSATGTGYTF. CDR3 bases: TGTGCCAGCAGCGCCACAGGGACTGGCTACACCTTC.

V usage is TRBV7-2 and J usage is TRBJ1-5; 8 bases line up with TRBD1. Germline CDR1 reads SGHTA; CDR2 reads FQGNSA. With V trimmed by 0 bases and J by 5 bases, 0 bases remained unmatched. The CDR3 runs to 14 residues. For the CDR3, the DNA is TGTGCCAGCAGCTTAGCGACAGGGGATCAGCCCCAGCATTTT. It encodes CASSLATGDQPQHF.

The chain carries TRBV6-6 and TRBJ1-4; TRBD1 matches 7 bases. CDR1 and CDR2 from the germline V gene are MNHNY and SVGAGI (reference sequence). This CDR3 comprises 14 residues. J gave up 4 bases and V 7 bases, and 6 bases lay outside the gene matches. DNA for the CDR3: TGTGCCAGCACGGACAGGTCCAATAATGAAAAACTGTTTTTT. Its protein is CASTDRSNNEKLFF.

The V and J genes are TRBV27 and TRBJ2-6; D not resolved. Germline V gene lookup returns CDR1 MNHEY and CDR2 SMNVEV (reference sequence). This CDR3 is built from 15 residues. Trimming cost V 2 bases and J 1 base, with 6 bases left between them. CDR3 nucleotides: TGTGCCAGCAGTTTAACATTATCTGGGGCCAACGTCCTGACTTTC. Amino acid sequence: CASSLTLSGANVLTF.

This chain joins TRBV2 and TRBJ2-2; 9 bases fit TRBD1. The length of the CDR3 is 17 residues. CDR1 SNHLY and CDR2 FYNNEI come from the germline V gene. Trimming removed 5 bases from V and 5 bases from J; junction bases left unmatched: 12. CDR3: CASSPRTGGVGTGELFF. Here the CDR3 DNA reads TGTGCCAGCAGTCCGCGCACAGGGGGCGTAGGGACCGGGGAGCTGTTTTTT.

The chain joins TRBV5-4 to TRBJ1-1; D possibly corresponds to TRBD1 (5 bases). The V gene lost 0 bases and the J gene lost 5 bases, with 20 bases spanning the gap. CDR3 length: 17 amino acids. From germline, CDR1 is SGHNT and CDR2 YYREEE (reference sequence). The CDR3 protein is CASSLAGVGSGGTEAFF. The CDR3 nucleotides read TGTGCCAGCAGCTTGGCGGGTGTGGGGAGCGGGGGGACTGAAGCTTTCTTT.

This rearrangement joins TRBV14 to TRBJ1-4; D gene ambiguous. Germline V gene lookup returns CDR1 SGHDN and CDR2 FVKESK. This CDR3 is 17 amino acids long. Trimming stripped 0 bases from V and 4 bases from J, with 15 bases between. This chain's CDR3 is CASSQEHRSGFNEKLFF. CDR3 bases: TGTGCCAGCAGCCAAGAACACCGGTCGGGTTTTAATGAAAAACTGTTTTTT. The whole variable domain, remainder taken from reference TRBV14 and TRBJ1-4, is EAGVTQFPSHSVIEKGQTVTLRCDPISGHDNLYWYRRVMGKEIKFLLHFVKESKQDESGMPNNRFLAERTGGTYSTLKVQPAELEDSGVYFCASSQEHRSGFNEKLFFGSGTQLSVL.

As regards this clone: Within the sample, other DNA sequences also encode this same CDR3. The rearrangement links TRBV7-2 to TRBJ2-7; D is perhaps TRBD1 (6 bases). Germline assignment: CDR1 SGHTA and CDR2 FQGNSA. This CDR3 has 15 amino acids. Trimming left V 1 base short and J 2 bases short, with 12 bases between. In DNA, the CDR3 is TGTGCCAGCAGCTTAGGACAGGTGCCTACCTACGAGCAGTACTTC. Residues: CASSLGQVPTYEQYF.